This T cell receptor (beta chain) was recorded in a study of T cell repertoires in cytomegalovirus infection. Background on the study: Evidence of both CMV infection and a matching HLA type came from public TCR beta signatures.

TCRdb reprocessed the reads via MiXCR and lists one record per CDR3 protein. Of fewer than 700,000 distinct CDR3 sequences listed, roughly 26% were seen once; the top ten hold 8%. Study-level findings and limits: Cumulated frequencies of public TCR beta families served to identify carriers of CMV plus the relevant HLA. Dominating the ex vivo response were HLA-C-restricted CMV-specific TCR beta clonotypes.

The CDR3 totals 15 residues. CDR1 is SGHVS and CDR2 is FNYEAQ in the germline V gene. Deletions cut 0 bases from V and 0 bases from J, with 6 bases between. In its sample, this clonotype was seen many times. Its target is unknown. The rearrangement joins TRBV7-6 to TRBJ2-1, with D unresolved. Material for sequencing was CD8+ T cells from PBMCs. The sequence came from a human donor in good health (CMV status not recorded). Some clones in this sample may be carry-over from other donors' samples. The CDR3 region is CASSLAQSSYNEQFF. Here the CDR3 DNA reads TGTGCCAGCAGCTTAGCACAGAGCTCCTACAATGAGCAGTTCTTC.